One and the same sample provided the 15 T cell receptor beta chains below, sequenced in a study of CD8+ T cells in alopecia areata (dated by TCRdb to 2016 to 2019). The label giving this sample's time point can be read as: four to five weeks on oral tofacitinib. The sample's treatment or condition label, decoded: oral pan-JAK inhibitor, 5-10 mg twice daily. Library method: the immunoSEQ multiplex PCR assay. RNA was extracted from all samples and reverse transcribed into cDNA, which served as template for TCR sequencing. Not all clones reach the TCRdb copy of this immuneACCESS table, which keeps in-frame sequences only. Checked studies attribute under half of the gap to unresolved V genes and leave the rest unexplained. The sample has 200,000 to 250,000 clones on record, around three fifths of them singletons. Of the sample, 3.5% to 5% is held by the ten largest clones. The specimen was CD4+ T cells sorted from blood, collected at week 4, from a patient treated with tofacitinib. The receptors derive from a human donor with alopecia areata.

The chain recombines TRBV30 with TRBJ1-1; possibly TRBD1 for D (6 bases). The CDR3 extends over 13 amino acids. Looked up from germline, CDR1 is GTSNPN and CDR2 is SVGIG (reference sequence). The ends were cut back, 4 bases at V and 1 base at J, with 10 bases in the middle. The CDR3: CAWKTGRNTEAFF. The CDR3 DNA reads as TGTGCCTGGAAAACAGGGAGGAACACTGAAGCTTTCTTT.

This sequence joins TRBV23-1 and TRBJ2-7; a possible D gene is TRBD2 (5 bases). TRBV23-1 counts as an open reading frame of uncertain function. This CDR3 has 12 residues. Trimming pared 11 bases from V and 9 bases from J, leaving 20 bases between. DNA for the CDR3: TGCGCCGAAAAGGCCCGGACTGCTAGGCAGTACTTC. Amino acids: CAEKARTARQYF.

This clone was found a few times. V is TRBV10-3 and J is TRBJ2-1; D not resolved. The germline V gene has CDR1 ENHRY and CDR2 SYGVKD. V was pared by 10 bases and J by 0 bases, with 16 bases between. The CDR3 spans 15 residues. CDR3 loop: CATTYDLSSYNEQFF. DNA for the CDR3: TGTGCCACAACTTACGATCTAAGCTCCTACAATGAGCAGTTCTTC.

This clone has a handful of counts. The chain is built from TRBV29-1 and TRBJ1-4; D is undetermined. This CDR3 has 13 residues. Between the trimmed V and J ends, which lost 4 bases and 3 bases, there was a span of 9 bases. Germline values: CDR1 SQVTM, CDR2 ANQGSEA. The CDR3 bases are TGCAGCGTTGGTGACACGGCTAATGAAAAACTGTTTTTT. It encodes CSVGDTANEKLFF. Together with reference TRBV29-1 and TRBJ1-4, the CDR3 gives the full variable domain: SAVISQKPSRDICQRGTSLTIQCQVDSQVTMMFWYRQQPGQSLTLIATANQGSEATYESGFVIDKFPISRPNLTFSTLTVSNMSPEDSSIYLCSVGDTANEKLFFGSGTQLSVL.

DNA for the CDR3: TGTGCCAGCAGATACTCGACCCTCCCGGGAGATACGCAGTATTTT. This sequence encodes CASRYSTLPGDTQYF. The chain links TRBV5-4 to TRBJ2-3; D remains ambiguous. The CDR3 consists of 15 residues. Germline CDR1 reads SGHNT; CDR2 reads YYREEE (reference sequence). Trimming pared 5 bases from V and 5 bases from J, leaving 18 bases between.

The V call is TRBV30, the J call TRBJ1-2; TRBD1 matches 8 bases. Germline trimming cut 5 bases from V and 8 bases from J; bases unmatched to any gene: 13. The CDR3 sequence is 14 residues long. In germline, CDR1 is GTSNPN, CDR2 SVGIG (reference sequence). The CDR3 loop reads CAWGKDRAGGGYTF. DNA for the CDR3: TGTGCCTGGGGAAAGGACAGGGCAGGGGGAGGCTACACCTTC.

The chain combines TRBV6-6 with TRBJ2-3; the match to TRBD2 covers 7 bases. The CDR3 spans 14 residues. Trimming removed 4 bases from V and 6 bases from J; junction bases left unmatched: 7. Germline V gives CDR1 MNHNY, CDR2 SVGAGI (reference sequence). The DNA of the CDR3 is TGTGCCAGCAGTTGGATTCCGACTAGCGATACGCAGTATTTT. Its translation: CASSWIPTSDTQYF.

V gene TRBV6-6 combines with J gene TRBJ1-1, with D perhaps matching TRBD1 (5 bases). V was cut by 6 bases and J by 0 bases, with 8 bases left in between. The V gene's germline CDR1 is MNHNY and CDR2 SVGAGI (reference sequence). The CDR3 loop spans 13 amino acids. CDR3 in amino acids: CASRLQVNTEAFF. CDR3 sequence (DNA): TGTGCCAGCAGGTTACAGGTGAACACTGAAGCTTTCTTT.

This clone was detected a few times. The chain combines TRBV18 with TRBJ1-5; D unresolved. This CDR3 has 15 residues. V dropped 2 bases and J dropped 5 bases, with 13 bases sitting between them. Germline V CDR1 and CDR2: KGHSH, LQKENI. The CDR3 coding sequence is TGTGCCAGCTCACCAACCCTCGGCGGGTATCAGCCCCAGCATTTT. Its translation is CASSPTLGGYQPQHF.

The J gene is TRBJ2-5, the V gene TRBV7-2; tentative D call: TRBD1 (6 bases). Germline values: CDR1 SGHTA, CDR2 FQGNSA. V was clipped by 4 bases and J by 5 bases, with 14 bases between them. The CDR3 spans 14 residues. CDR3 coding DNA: TGTGCCAGCAGCTCCGACAGGTGGAAGGAGACCCAGTACTTC. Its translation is CASSSDRWKETQYF.

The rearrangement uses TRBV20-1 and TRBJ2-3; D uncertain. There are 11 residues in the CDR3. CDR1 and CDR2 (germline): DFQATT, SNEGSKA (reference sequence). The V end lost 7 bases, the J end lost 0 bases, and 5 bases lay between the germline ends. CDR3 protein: CSVDSTDTQYF. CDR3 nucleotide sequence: TGCAGTGTTGACAGCACAGATACGCAGTATTTT.

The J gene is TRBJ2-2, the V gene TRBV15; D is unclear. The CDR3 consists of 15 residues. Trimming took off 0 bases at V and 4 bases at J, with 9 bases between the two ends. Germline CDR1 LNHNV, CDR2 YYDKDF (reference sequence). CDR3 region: CATSRDKVGTGELFF. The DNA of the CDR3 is TGTGCCACCAGCAGAGATAAAGTTGGCACCGGGGAGCTGTTTTTT.

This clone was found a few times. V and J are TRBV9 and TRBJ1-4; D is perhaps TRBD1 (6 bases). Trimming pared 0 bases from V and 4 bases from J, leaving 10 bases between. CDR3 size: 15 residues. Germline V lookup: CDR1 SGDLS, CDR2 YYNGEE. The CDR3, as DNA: TGTGCCAGCAGCGTAGAAGGGGGAAATAATGAAAAACTGTTTTTT. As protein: CASSVEGGNNEKLFF. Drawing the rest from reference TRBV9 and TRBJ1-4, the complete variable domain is DSGVTQTPKHLITATGQRVTLRCSPRSGDLSVYWYQQSLDQGLQFLIQYYNGEERAKGNILERFSAQQFPDLHSELNLSSLELGDSALYFCASSVEGGNNEKLFFGSGTQLSVL.

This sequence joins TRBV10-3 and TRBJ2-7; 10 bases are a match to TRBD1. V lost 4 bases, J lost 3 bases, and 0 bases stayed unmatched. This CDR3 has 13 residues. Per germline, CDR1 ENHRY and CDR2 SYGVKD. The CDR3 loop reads CAISGDRGYEQYF. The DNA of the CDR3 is TGTGCCATCAGTGGGGACAGGGGCTACGAGCAGTACTTC.

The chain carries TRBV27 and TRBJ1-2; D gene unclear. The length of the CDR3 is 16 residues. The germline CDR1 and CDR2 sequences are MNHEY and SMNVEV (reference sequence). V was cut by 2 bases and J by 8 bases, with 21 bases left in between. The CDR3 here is CASSLVPGRPLGGYTF. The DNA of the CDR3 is TGTGCCAGCAGTTTAGTCCCAGGACGACCCCTGGGCGGCTACACCTTC.